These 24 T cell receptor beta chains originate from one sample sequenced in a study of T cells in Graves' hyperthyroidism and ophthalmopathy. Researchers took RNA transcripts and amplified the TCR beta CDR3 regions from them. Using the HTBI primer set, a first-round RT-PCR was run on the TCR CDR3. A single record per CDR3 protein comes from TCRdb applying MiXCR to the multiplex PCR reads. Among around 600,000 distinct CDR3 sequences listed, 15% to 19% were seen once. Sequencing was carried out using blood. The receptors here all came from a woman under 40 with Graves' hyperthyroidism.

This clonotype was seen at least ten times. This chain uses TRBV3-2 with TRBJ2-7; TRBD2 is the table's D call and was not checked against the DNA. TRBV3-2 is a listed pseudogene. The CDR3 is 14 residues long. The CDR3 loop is CASSGTSGIDEQYF. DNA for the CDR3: TGTGCCAGCTCCGGGACTAGCGGGATTGACGAGCAGTACTTC.

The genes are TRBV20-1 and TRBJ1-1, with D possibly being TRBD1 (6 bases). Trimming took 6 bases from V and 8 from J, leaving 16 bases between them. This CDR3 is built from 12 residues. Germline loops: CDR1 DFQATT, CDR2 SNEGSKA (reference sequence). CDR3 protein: CSAPSGALEAFF. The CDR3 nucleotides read TGCAGTGCACCCTCAGGGGCCCTGGAAGCTTTCTTT.

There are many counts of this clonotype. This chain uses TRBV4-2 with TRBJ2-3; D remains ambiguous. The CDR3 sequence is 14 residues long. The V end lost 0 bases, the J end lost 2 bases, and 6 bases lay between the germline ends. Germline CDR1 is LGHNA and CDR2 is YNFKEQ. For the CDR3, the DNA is TGTGCCAGCAGCCAAGACAGGACCACAGATACGCAGTATTTT. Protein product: CASSQDRTTDTQYF.

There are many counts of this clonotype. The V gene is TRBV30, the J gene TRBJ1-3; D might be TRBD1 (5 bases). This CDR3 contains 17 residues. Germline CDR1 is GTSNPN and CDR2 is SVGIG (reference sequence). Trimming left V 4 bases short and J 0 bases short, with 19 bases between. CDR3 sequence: CAWNPGTAIHSGNTIYF. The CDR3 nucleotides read TGTGCCTGGAATCCCGGGACGGCGATCCACTCTGGAAACACCATATATTTT.

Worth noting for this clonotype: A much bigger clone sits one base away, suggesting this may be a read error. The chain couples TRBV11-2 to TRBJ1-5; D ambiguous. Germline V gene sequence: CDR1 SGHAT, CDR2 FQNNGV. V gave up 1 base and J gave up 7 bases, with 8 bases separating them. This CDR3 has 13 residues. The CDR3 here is CASSLAVEQPQHF. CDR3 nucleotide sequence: TGTGCCAGCAGCTTAGCAGTCGAGCAGCCCCAGCATTTT.

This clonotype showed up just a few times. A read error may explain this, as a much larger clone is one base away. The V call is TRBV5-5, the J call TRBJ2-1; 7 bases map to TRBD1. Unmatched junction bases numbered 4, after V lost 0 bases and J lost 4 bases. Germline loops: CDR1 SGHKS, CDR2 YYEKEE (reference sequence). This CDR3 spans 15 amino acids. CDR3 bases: TGTGCCAGCAGCTTGGGGACAGGATTTTACAATGAGCAGTTCTTC. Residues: CASSLGTGFYNEQFF.

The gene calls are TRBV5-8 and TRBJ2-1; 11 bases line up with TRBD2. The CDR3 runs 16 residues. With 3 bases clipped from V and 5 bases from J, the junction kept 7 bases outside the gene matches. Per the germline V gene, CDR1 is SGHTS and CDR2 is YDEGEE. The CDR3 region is CASSWGGGLADNEQFF. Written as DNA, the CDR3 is TGTGCCAGCAGCTGGGGAGGGGGACTAGCGGACAATGAGCAGTTCTTC.

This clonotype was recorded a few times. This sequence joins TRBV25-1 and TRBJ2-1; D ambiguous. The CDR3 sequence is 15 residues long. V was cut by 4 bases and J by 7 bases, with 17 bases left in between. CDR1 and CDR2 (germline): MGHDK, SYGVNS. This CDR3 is CASSGMAHMPNEQFF. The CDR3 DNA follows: TGTGCCAGCAGTGGTATGGCCCACATGCCTAATGAGCAGTTCTTC.

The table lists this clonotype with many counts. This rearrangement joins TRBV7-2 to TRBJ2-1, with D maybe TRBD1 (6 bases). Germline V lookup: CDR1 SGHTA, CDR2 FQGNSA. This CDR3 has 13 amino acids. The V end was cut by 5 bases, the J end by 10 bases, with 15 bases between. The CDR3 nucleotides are TGTGCCAGCAGCCAAACAGGGATCAGGGAGCAGTTCTTC. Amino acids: CASSQTGIREQFF. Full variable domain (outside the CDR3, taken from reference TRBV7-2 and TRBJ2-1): GAGVSQSPSNKVTEKGKDVELRCDPISGHTALYWYRQSLGQGLEFLIYFQGNSAPDKSGLPSDRFSAERTGGSVSTLTIQRTQQEDSAVYLCASSQTGIREQFFGPGTRLTVL.

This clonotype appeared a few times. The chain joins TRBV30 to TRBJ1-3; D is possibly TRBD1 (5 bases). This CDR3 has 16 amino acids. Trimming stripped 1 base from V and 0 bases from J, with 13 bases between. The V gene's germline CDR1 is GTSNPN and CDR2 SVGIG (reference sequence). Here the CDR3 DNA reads TGTGCCTGGAGTGCTGGGGCAGCCGACTCTGGAAACACCATATATTTT. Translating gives CAWSAGAADSGNTIYF.

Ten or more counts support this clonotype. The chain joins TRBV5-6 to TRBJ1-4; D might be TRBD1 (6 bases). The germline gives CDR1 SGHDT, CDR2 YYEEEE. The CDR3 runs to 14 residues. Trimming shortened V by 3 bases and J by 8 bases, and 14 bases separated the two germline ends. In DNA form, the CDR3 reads TGTGCCAGCAGCTCTACATACAGGGACGAAAAACTGTTTTTT. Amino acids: CASSSTYRDEKLFF. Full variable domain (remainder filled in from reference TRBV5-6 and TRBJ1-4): DAGVTQSPTHLIKTRGQQVTLRCSPKSGHDTVSWYQQALGQGPQFIFQYYEEEERQRGNFPDRFSGHQFPNYSSELNVNALLLGDSALYLCASSSTYRDEKLFFGSGTQLSVL.

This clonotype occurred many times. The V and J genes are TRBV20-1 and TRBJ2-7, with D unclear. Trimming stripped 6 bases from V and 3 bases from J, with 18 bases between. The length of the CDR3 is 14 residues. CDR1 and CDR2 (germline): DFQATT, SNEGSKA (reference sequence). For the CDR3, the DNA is TGCAGTGCCAGTCCGCTGCGGACCAACTACGAGCAGTACTTC. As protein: CSASPLRTNYEQYF.

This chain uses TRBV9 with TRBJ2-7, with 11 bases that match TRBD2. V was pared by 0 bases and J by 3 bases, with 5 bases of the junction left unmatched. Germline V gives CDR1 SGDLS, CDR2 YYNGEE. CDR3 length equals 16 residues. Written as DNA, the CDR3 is TGTGCCAGCAGCGTAGGACTAGCGGGAACTATCTACGAGCAGTACTTC. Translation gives CASSVGLAGTIYEQYF.

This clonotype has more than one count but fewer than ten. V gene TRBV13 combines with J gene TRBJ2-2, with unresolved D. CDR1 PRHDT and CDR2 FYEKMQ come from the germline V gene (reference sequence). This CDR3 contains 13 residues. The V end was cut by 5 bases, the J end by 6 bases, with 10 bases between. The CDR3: CASSISIAGELFF. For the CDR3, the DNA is TGTGCCAGCAGCATCAGTATCGCCGGGGAGCTGTTTTTT.

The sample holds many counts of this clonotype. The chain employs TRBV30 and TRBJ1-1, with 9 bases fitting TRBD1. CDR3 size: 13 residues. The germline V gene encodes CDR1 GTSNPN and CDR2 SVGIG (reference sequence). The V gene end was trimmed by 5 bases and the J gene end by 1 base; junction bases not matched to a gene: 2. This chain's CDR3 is CAWGQGRNTEAFF. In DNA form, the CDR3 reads TGTGCCTGGGGACAGGGGAGGAACACTGAAGCTTTCTTT.

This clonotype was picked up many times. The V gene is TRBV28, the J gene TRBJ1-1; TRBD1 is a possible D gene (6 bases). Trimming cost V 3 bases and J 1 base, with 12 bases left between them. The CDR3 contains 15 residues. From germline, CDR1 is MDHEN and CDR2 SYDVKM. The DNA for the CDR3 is TGTGCCAGCAGTTTTTTCGGGACACCGAACACTGAAGCTTTCTTT. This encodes CASSFFGTPNTEAFF. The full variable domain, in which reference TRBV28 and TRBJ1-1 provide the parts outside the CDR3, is DVKVTQSSRYLVKRTGEKVFLECVQDMDHENMFWYRQDPGLGLRLIYFSYDVKMKEKGDIPEGYSVSREKKERFSLILESASTNQTSMYLCASSFFGTPNTEAFFGQGTRLTVV.

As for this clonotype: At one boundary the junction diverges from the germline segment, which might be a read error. Here the CDR3 DNA reads TGTGCCAGCGGCCAAGCGGGAGCGGGGGAGACCCAGTACTTC. Translated: CASGQAGAGETQYF. The rearrangement uses TRBV3-1 and TRBJ2-5, with 8 bases matching TRBD2. The germline V gene has CDR1 LGHDT and CDR2 YNNKEL (reference sequence). CDR3 length: 14 amino acids.

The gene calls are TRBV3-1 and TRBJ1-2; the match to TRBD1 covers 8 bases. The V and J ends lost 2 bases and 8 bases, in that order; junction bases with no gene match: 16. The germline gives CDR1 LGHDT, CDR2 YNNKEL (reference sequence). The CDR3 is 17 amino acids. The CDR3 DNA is TGTGCCAGCAGCCAAAGGCCTCGGACAGGGCTTTTGAGGGGCTACACCTTC. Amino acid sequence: CASSQRPRTGLLRGYTF.

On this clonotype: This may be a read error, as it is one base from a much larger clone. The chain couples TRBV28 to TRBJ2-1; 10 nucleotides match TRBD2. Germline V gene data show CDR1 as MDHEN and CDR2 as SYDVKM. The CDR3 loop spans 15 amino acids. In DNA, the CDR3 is TGTGCCAGCAGCCCTGGGACTAGCGTCGCCAATGGGCAGTTCTTC. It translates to CASSPGTSVANGQFF. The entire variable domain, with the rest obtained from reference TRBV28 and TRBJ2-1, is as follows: DVKVTQSSRYLVKRTGEKVFLECVQDMDHENMFWYRQDPGLGLRLIYFSYDVKMKEKGDIPEGYSVSREKKERFSLILESASTNQTSMYLCASSPGTSVANGQFFGPGTRLTVL.

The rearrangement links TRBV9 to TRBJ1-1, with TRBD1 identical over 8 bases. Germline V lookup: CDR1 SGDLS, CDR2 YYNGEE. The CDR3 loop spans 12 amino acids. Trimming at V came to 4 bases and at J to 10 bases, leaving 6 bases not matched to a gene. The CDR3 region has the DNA TGTGCCAGCAGCCCTACGACAGGGGTAGCTTTCTTT. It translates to CASSPTTGVAFF.

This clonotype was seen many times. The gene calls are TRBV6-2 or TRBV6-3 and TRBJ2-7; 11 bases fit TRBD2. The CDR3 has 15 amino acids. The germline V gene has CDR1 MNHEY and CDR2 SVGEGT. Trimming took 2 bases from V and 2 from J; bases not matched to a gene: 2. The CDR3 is CASSYVTSGAYEQYF. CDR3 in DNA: TGTGCCAGCAGTTACGTGACTAGCGGGGCCTACGAGCAGTACTTC.

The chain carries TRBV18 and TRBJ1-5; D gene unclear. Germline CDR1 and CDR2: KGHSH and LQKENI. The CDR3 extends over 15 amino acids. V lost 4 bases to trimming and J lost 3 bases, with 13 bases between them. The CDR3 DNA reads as TGTGCCAGCTCACTCGTGGACGGGGACAATCAGCCCCAGCATTTT. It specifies CASSLVDGDNQPQHF.

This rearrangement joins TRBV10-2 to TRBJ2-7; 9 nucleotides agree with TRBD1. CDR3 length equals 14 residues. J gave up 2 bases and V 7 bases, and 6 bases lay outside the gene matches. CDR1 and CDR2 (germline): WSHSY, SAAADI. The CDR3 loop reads CASNDRGETYEQYF. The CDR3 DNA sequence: TGCGCCAGCAATGACAGGGGGGAGACCTACGAGCAGTACTTC.

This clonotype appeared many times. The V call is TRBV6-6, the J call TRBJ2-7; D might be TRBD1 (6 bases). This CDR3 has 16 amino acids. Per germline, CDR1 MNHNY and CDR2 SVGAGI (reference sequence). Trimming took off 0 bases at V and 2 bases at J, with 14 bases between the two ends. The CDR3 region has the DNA TGTGCCAGCAGTTACTCGAGTTGGGGGCCGGCCTACGAGCAGTACTTC. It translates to CASSYSSWGPAYEQYF.